This TCR beta chain was obtained from a study of blood T cell repertoires in COVID-19. The overall study: Researchers got acute and convalescent COVID-19 samples from the United States, Italy and Spain. From T cells, B-cell-depleted T cells, or PBMCs came the material, which was cDNA or gDNA.

V was clipped by 4 bases and J by 5 bases; unmatched bases: 6. The CDR3 length is 14 residues. Germline V lookup: CDR1 PRHDT, CDR2 FYEKMQ (reference sequence). TCRdb's copy holds only in-frame clones and misses some; the assay was immunoSEQ multiplex PCR. The sample yields 200,000 to 300,000 clones, about 83% seen once. This receptor was identified in a man aged 50-59 years with acute or convalescent COVID-19. Sample: peripheral blood. The chain combines TRBV13 with TRBJ2-5; 8 nucleotides match TRBD2. DNA of the CDR3: TGTGCCAGCAGCTCCGCGGGAGGACGGGAGACCCAGTACTTC. It encodes CASSSAGGRETQYF.